The 21 T cell receptor beta chains listed next were all sequenced from one sample in a study of T cell responses to AZD1222 COVID-19 vaccine. The assay was immunoSEQ multiplex PCR, and TCRdb's table has in-frame clones only and misses some. The sample contains 150,000 to 250,000 clones, roughly nine tenths of which appear only once. The sample in question was peripheral blood, obtained 28 days after the second AZD1222 dose. The receptors originated from an adult who received the AZD1222 COVID-19 vaccine.

V and J are TRBV28 and TRBJ1-5, with D unclear. Per germline, CDR1 MDHEN and CDR2 SYDVKM. This CDR3 is built from 10 residues. The V gene lost 5 bases and the J gene lost 11 bases, with 7 bases spanning the gap. As DNA, the CDR3 is TGTGCCAGCAGTGGTCGGGCCCAGCATTTT. It translates to CASSGRAQHF.

The V gene is TRBV10-3, the J gene TRBJ2-1; 9 bases are a match to TRBD1. The CDR3 totals 14 residues. The V gene's germline CDR1 is ENHRY and CDR2 SYGVKD. The junction had 5 bases not matched to a gene; V was cut back by 7 bases and J by 4 bases. CDR3 sequence reads: CAINTGTGYNEQFF. Here the CDR3 DNA reads TGTGCCATCAACACCGGGACAGGGTACAATGAGCAGTTCTTC.

CDR3 in amino acids: CASSHGHRTPATSNYEQYF. The CDR3 DNA is TGTGCCAGCAGCCATGGCCACAGAACCCCGGCGACTAGCAACTACGAGCAGTACTTC. The rearrangement joins TRBV4-2 to TRBJ2-7, with 7 bases matching TRBD2. The junction had 20 bases not matched to a gene; V was cut back by 3 bases and J by 3 bases. The CDR3 length is 19 residues. Germline V gene data show CDR1 as LGHNA and CDR2 as YNFKEQ.

The chain has TRBV5-4 and TRBJ1-1, with TRBD1 as a possible D gene (5 bases). V was shortened by 1 base and J by 4 bases, with 14 bases between the two germline ends. CDR1 and CDR2 (germline): SGHNT, YYREEE (reference sequence). CDR3 length: 15 residues. The CDR3 sequence is CASSLWVGDGTEAFF. For the CDR3, the DNA is TGTGCCAGCAGCTTGTGGGTAGGGGACGGCACTGAAGCTTTCTTT.

V gene TRBV3-1 (or the pseudogene TRBV3-2) combines with J gene TRBJ2-1; D ambiguous. The CDR3 runs to 13 residues. Trimming left V 2 bases short and J 5 bases short, with 7 bases between. Germline V gene lookup returns CDR1 LGHDT and CDR2 YNNKEL (reference sequence). This CDR3 is CASSQWADNEQFF. DNA of the CDR3: TGTGCCAGCAGCCAATGGGCGGACAATGAGCAGTTCTTC.

This clone was recorded only once. V and J are TRBV3-1 (or the pseudogene TRBV3-2) and TRBJ2-6, with D possibly being TRBD2 (5 bases). The CDR3 covers 17 residues. V was shortened by 7 bases and J by 2 bases, with 18 bases between the two germline ends. In germline, CDR1 is LGHDT, CDR2 YNNKEL (reference sequence). CDR3 nucleotide sequence: TGTGCCAGCACCTCGGAGGTTTTAGCGCCTGGGGCCAACGTCCTGACTTTC. This sequence encodes CASTSEVLAPGANVLTF.

In this sample, this clone turned up a few times. A junction end diverges from the germline sequence, so it may reflect a read error. This rearrangement joins TRBV6-5 to TRBJ2-7, with 7 positions matching TRBD2. This CDR3 has 11 amino acids. Germline lookup yields CDR1 MNHEY and CDR2 SVGAGI. The CDR3 loop reads CASSRVGRGDF. The CDR3 region has the DNA TGTGCCAGCAGCCGGGTCGGTCGGGGGGACTTC.

The chain uses TRBV5-1 and TRBJ2-3, with 12 bases lining up with TRBD1. Germline V lookup: CDR1 SGHRS, CDR2 YFSETQ. V was pared by 3 bases and J by 3 bases, with 11 bases of the junction left unmatched. This CDR3 is 18 amino acids long. In nucleotides, the CDR3 is TGCGCCAGCAGCTGGGTCGGCGGGGACAGGGGGCGGACAGATACGCAGTATTTT. Its protein product is CASSWVGGDRGRTDTQYF.

This rearrangement joins TRBV25-1 to TRBJ2-5, with D maybe TRBD2 (5 bases). The V end was cut by 9 bases, the J end by 9 bases, with 20 bases between. This CDR3 comprises 13 residues. Germline CDR1 reads MGHDK; CDR2 reads SYGVNS. The CDR3 DNA sequence: TGTGCCAGTCAAACCGAAGCGGTCGGGGCCCAGTACTTC. It translates to CASQTEAVGAQYF.

The gene calls are TRBV7-9 and TRBJ2-5, with 11 bases that match TRBD2. The trim removed 4 bases at V and 4 bases at J, leaving 8 bases unmatched. The CDR3 has 16 amino acids. Looked up from germline, CDR1 is SEHNR and CDR2 is FQNEAQ (reference sequence). The CDR3 reads CASSSPLAGEGETQYF. The CDR3 coding sequence is TGTGCCAGCAGCTCACCACTAGCGGGAGAGGGAGAGACCCAGTACTTC. The variable domain in full, with the rest retrieved from reference TRBV7-9 and TRBJ2-5, is DTGVSQNPRHKITKRGQNVTFRCDPISEHNRLYWYRQTLGQGPEFLTYFQNEAQLEKSRLLSDRFSAERPKGSFSTLEIQRTEQGDSAMYLCASSSPLAGEGETQYFGPGTRLLVL.

This chain links TRBV5-5 with TRBJ2-3; 9 bases fit TRBD2. The CDR3 runs to 16 residues. Germline-derived CDR1 and CDR2 are SGHKS and YYEKEE (reference sequence). V lost 0 bases to trimming and J lost 5 bases; unmatched junction nucleotides: 7. The CDR3 DNA reads TGTGCCAGCAGCTTGGTGGGAGCGGGGGGTGGAGATACGCAGTATTTT. It encodes CASSLVGAGGGDTQYF.

The gene calls are TRBV27 and TRBJ2-3; a possible D gene is TRBD2 (5 bases). The V gene's germline CDR1 is MNHEY and CDR2 SMNVEV (reference sequence). V gave up 6 bases and J gave up 1 base, with 8 bases separating them. This CDR3 contains 13 residues. DNA of the CDR3: TGTGCCAGCAGACGGACTGGCACAGATACGCAGTATTTT. Its protein product is CASRRTGTDTQYF.

This clone appeared a single time. The chain recombines TRBV18 with TRBJ1-3, with D tentatively TRBD1 (6 bases). Trimming pared 3 bases from V and 2 bases from J, leaving 8 bases between. The CDR3 sequence is 14 residues long. Germline loops: CDR1 KGHSH, CDR2 LQKENI. CDR3 residues: CASSPWTAGNTIYF. The CDR3 DNA sequence: TGTGCCAGCTCACCTTGGACAGCTGGAAACACCATATATTTT.

The rearrangement joins TRBV7-2 to TRBJ2-1, with 10 bases lining up with TRBD2. This CDR3 has 17 residues. Germline CDR1 reads SGHTA; CDR2 reads FQGNSA. With 5 bases clipped from V and 5 bases from J, the junction kept 12 bases outside the gene matches. This CDR3 is CASSRPGVAGGNNEQFF. The DNA for the CDR3 is TGTGCCAGCAGCCGCCCTGGGGTAGCGGGAGGAAACAATGAGCAGTTCTTC.

The chain joins TRBV7-2 to TRBJ2-7; 10 bases align to TRBD2. The V gene end was trimmed by 4 bases and the J gene end by 3 bases; junction bases not matched to a gene: 6. Germline assignment: CDR1 SGHTA and CDR2 FQGNSA. This CDR3 is 15 amino acids long. The CDR3 spells CASSSSSGSFYEQYF. The CDR3 DNA sequence: TGTGCCAGCAGCTCTTCTAGCGGGAGTTTCTACGAGCAGTACTTC.

This clone was recorded only once. This chain joins TRBV21-1 and TRBJ1-2. TRBV21-1 constitutes a pseudogene. This CDR3 region has 14 residues. The CDR3 spells CASSTGPRRYGYTF. The CDR3 DNA is TGTGCCAGCAGCACCGGGCCGAGAAGGTATGGCTACACCTTC.

The chain joins TRBV27 to TRBJ1-1; TRBD1 agrees at 9 bases. CDR3 length: 13 amino acids. In germline, CDR1 is MNHEY, CDR2 SMNVEV (reference sequence). The junction had 6 bases not matched to a gene; V was cut back by 9 bases and J by 4 bases. The CDR3 DNA follows: TGTGCCAGTAAACAGGGGGCAGGCACTGAAGCTTTCTTT. The encoded protein is CASKQGAGTEAFF.

The CDR3 loop is CASSRREGPYNEQFF. The DNA for the CDR3 is TGTGCCAGCTCGAGGCGGGAGGGTCCCTACAATGAGCAGTTCTTC. The chain couples TRBV28 to TRBJ2-1, with 9 bases identical to TRBD2. CDR1 and CDR2 (germline): MDHEN, SYDVKM. CDR3 length equals 15 residues. The trim removed 8 bases at V and 2 bases at J, leaving 7 bases unmatched. The full variable domain, completed using reference TRBV28 and TRBJ2-1, is DVKVTQSSRYLVKRTGEKVFLECVQDMDHENMFWYRQDPGLGLRLIYFSYDVKMKEKGDIPEGYSVSREKKERFSLILESASTNQTSMYLCASSRREGPYNEQFFGPGTRLTVL.

This chain joins TRBV7-9 and TRBJ1-3; D call uncertain. CDR3 length equals 18 residues. V was clipped by 4 bases and J by 1 base, with 20 bases between them. Germline CDR1 reads SEHNR; CDR2 reads FQNEAQ (reference sequence). CDR3 residues: CASSYQTGWGRSGNTIYF. The CDR3 DNA follows: TGTGCCAGCAGCTACCAGACCGGGTGGGGTCGGTCTGGAAACACCATATATTTT.

The chain links TRBV27 to TRBJ1-5; no definite D call. The CDR3 totals 14 residues. Trimming left V 4 bases short and J 4 bases short, with 11 bases between. Germline CDR1 MNHEY, CDR2 SMNVEV (reference sequence). As DNA, the CDR3 is TGTGCCAGCAGTTCTTTTACCGGGAATCAGCCCCAGCATTTT. This translates into CASSSFTGNQPQHF.

V is TRBV25-1 and J is TRBJ2-3; D perhaps matches TRBD1 (6 bases). The length of the CDR3 is 13 residues. V lost 9 bases, J lost 4 bases, and 14 bases lay in between. CDR1 and CDR2 from the germline V gene are MGHDK and SYGVNS. CDR3 loop: CARGRDISDTQYF. DNA for the CDR3: TGTGCCAGGGGACGGGACATTTCAGATACGCAGTATTTT. Full variable domain (remainder filled in from reference TRBV25-1 and TRBJ2-3): EADIYQTPRYLVIGTGKKITLECSQTMGHDKMYWYQQDPGMELHLIHYSYGVNSTEKGDLSSESTVSRIRTEHFPLTLESARPSHTSQYLCARGRDISDTQYFGPGTRLTVL.